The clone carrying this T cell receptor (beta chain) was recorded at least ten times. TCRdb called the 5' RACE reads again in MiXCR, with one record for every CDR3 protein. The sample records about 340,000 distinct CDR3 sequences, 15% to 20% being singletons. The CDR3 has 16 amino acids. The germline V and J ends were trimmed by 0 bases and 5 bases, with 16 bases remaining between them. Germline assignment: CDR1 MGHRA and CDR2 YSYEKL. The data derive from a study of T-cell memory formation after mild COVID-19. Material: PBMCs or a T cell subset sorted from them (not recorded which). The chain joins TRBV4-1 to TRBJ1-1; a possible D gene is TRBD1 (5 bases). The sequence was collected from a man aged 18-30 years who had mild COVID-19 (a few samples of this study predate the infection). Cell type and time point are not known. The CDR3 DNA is TGCGCCAGCAGCCAAGAAGGGAGCCTTTGGGGGACTGAAGCTTTCTTT. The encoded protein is CASSQEGSLWGTEAFF.